Listed here are 32 T cell receptor beta chains from one sample, sequenced in a study of tumor-infiltrating lymphocytes in primary liver carcinoma. Total RNA and DNA came together from 20-30 mg of bulk tissue without cell sorting. A constant-region primer served to make TCR beta cDNA from about 0.5 ug total RNA. Three rounds of nested multiplex PCR with slightly modified ARM-PCR produced TCR beta libraries. Rounds one and two of PCR, each of around 9 cycles, were primed with TRBV1-TRBV30 forward primers and a C-beta reverse primer. TCRdb called the multiplex PCR reads again in MiXCR, with one record for every CDR3 protein. The table has 100,000 to 150,000 distinct CDR3 sequences, 64% seen once. Input material: liver tumor tissue from sampling region 3. The subset is: tumor region T3, left-lateral pole. These TCRs come from a woman in her fifties or sixties with primary liver carcinoma and hepatitis B virus infection.

A note on this clonotype: One end of the junction varies from germline; a read error may be responsible. The rearrangement joins TRBV11-1 to TRBJ2-3; 7 nucleotides match TRBD2. Germline V lookup: CDR1 SGHAT, CDR2 FQDESV (reference sequence). The CDR3 has 14 residues. The CDR3 region is CVDSLRQRAGESHF. The CDR3 DNA sequence: TGTGTCGACAGCTTAAGGCAACGTGCGGGAGAGTCTCACTTT.

The rearrangement uses TRBV7-3 and TRBJ1-1; tentative D call: TRBD1 (5 bases). The CDR3 totals 13 residues. Per germline, CDR1 SGHTA and CDR2 FQGTGA. Trimming removed 2 bases at V and 5 bases at J, with 9 bases between. Written as DNA, the CDR3 is TGTGCCAGCAGCTTACTGGGGGAAACTGAAGCTTTCTTT. Protein sequence: CASSLLGETEAFF.

This chain joins TRBV5-1 and TRBJ2-2; no definite D call. The CDR3 totals 17 residues. Germline V CDR1 and CDR2: SGHRS, YFSETQ. Trimming stripped 0 bases from V and 4 bases from J, with 16 bases between. The CDR3 DNA is TGCGCCAGCAGCTTGGGAGTGGTTCCGGGCGGCACCGGGGAGCTGTTTTTT. Its protein is CASSLGVVPGGTGELFF.

Worth noting for this clonotype: The CDR3 carries no conserved terminal phenylalanine or tryptophan, so it likely arises from a read error. V usage is TRBV4-1 and J usage is TRBJ2-5; no firm D call. Germline V CDR1 and CDR2: MGHRA, YSYEKL. The CDR3 runs 15 residues. CDR3: CASGQGLRSAETQYL. The CDR3 DNA reads TGCGCCAGCGGCCAAGGGCTCCGGTCCGCAGAGACCCAGTACTTA.

Concerning this clonotype itself: A read error may produce the germline difference seen at one junction end. The gene calls are TRBV12-3 or TRBV12-4 and TRBJ2-1; 8 bases are a match to TRBD2. The CDR3 runs 16 residues. CDR3 nucleotide sequence: TGTGCCAAAAGCTATAGGTCCAGCGGGGGCCCAAATGAGGAGTTCTTC. Translation: CAKSYRSSGGPNEEFF.

As concerns this clonotype: Germline is not matched at one junction end, which may reflect a read error. V is TRBV29-1 and J is TRBJ1-1; no clear D gene. From germline, CDR1 is SQVTM and CDR2 ANQGSEA. The CDR3 runs to 12 residues. CDR3 residues: CSGGGMSTEASF. CDR3 DNA: TGTAGCGGCGGAGGTATGAGCACTGAAGCTTCTTTT.

In regard to this clonotype: One end of the junction varies from germline; a read error may be responsible. The chain combines TRBV11-2 with TRBJ1-1; tentative D call: TRBD1 (6 bases). In germline, CDR1 is SGHAT, CDR2 FQNNGV. This CDR3 is 13 amino acids long. The CDR3 reads CASSPSPDSKAFF. CDR3 DNA: TGTGCAAGCAGCCCCTCCCCGGACAGCAAGGCTTTCTTT.

The chain employs TRBV5-1 and TRBJ2-1; D gene ambiguous. The CDR3 consists of 15 residues. V lost 4 bases and J 3 bases, leaving 14 bases between the germline ends. From germline, CDR1 is SGHRS and CDR2 YFSETQ. The CDR3 sequence: CASSPRNPRYNEQFF. The CDR3 DNA reads as TGCGCCAGCAGCCCTCGGAACCCGCGCTACAATGAGCAGTTCTTC.

About this clonotype: The final CDR3 position lacks the conserved phenylalanine or tryptophan, pointing to a likely read error. The CDR3 DNA sequence: TGTGCCAGCAGCCAATTTAGCGGGAGGGCCTTCGAGGAGACCCAGTACTCC. Protein: CASSQFSGRAFEETQYS. This chain links TRBV4-2 with TRBJ2-5; 11 bases fit TRBD2. CDR1 is LGHNA and CDR2 is YNFKEQ in the germline V gene. CDR3 length: 17 amino acids. V shed 2 bases, J shed 5 bases, and the junction held 10 bases outside the gene matches.

For this clonotype: A much larger clone differs from this one at a single base, so this may be a read error. For the CDR3, the DNA is TGTGCCAGCAGCATAGTGTCTGGGTTCACCGGGGAGCTGTTTTTT. Its protein is CASSIVSGFTGELFF. This chain uses TRBV7-8 with TRBJ2-2, with no clear D. This CDR3 region has 15 residues. CDR1 is SGHVS, CDR2 FQNEAQ, per germline. V lost 5 bases and J lost 4, with 14 bases in between.

This chain joins TRBV11-2 and TRBJ2-7, with TRBD1 matching 7 bases. V lost 11 bases to trimming and J lost 7 bases; unmatched junction nucleotides: 17. The CDR3 contains 14 residues. CDR1 and CDR2 (germline): SGHAT, FQNNGV. The CDR3 region is CAGGHRDSPHEQYF. CDR3 bases: TGTGCCGGCGGCCACCGGGACAGCCCCCATGAGCAGTACTTC.

Concerning this clonotype: A much more abundant neighbour one base away suggests this may be a read error. The rearrangement links TRBV7-9 to TRBJ2-7, with 8 bases lining up with TRBD2. Trimming cost V 5 bases and J 2 bases; bases outside gene matches: 11. Germline lookup yields CDR1 SEHNR and CDR2 FQNEAQ (reference sequence). The CDR3 is made up of 16 amino acids. The CDR3 nucleotides are TGTGCCAGCAGCCCGGGTTTGAGCGGGAGAACCTACGAGCAGTACTTC. Amino acid sequence: CASSPGLSGRTYEQYF.

This chain uses TRBV7-9 with TRBJ2-3, with TRBD2 as a possible D gene (5 bases). Germline assignment: CDR1 SEHNR and CDR2 FQNEAQ (reference sequence). The V gene lost 4 bases and the J gene lost 8 bases, with 16 bases spanning the gap. This CDR3 contains 14 residues. CDR3 nucleotides: TGTGCCAGCAGCTCCGACTACCGGTCGCCTACGCAGTATTTT. It yields the protein CASSSDYRSPTQYF.

As to this clonotype: A read error may account for a junction end that differs from germline. CDR3 sequence reads: CASGGRENTEVFF. CDR3 nucleotide sequence: TGTGCCAGCGGTGGACGGGAGAACACTGAAGTTTTCTTT. The chain has TRBV12-3 or TRBV12-4 and TRBJ1-1; D is unclear. CDR3 length: 13 residues.

As to this clonotype: The missing conserved phenylalanine or tryptophan at the end of this CDR3 makes a read error likely. The chain couples TRBV11-2 to TRBJ2-3, with D tentatively TRBD1 (5 bases). TRBJ1-5 explains the end of the DNA better; the J call may be wrong. Germline V gives CDR1 SGHAT, CDR2 FQNNGV. The CDR3 loop spans 15 amino acids. The CDR3 loop reads CASSSMRGRRDTQHL. In DNA form, the CDR3 reads TGTGCCAGCAGCTCCATGCGGGGCAGAAGGGATACGCAGCATTTG.

A remark on this clonotype: A much larger clone is a single base away; this may be a read error. The chain has TRBV12-5 and TRBJ2-1, with D tentatively TRBD1 or TRBD2 (5 bases each). The length of the CDR3 is 13 residues. Per the germline V gene, CDR1 is LGHNT and CDR2 is FRNRAP. The V end was cut by 5 bases, the J end by 9 bases, with 14 bases between. The CDR3: CASGQDKGSEQFF. CDR3 sequence (DNA): TGTGCTAGTGGTCAGGACAAGGGGAGTGAGCAGTTCTTC.

This clonotype was observed at least ten times. V gene TRBV4-1 combines with J gene TRBJ1-5; a possible D gene is TRBD1 (5 bases). The CDR3 extends over 14 amino acids. The germline V and J ends were trimmed by 5 bases and 0 bases, with 8 bases remaining between them. The V gene's germline CDR1 is MGHRA and CDR2 YSYEKL. The CDR3 here is CASSVQVSNQPQHF. The CDR3 DNA reads TGCGCCAGCAGCGTACAGGTTAGCAATCAGCCCCAGCATTTT.

This chain joins TRBV20-1 and TRBJ1-5; 12 positions agree with TRBD1. Germline CDR1 reads DFQATT; CDR2 reads SNEGSKA (reference sequence). The CDR3 spans 15 residues. J was trimmed by 6 bases and V by 3 bases; bases with no gene match: 6. In nucleotides, the CDR3 is TGCAGTGCTAGTCAGGGACAGGGGGCAGTTCAGCCCCAGCATTTT. Translated: CSASQGQGAVQPQHF.

The J gene is TRBJ1-1, the V gene TRBV20-1; possibly TRBD1 for D (5 bases). Trimming pared 1 base from V and 6 bases from J, leaving 12 bases between. CDR3 size: 13 residues. Germline V gene data show CDR1 as DFQATT and CDR2 as SNEGSKA (reference sequence). CDR3 protein: CSARGGTHPEAFF. The CDR3 DNA sequence: TGCAGTGCTAGAGGGGGGACCCACCCTGAAGCTTTCTTT.

To note about this clonotype: This may be a read error, as it is one base from a much larger clone. This rearrangement joins TRBV12-3 or TRBV12-4 to TRBJ1-1; D remains ambiguous. The CDR3 covers 14 residues. The CDR3 DNA sequence: TGTACCAGCAGTTTACTCCAGAGAGACACTGAAGCTTTCTTT. Its translation: CTSSLLQRDTEAFF.

Note on this clonotype: A much larger clone lies a single base off, so this may be a read error. The chain uses TRBV12-3 or TRBV12-4 and TRBJ2-1; the match to TRBD2 covers 11 bases. The CDR3 loop spans 15 amino acids. CDR3 in amino acids: CSSAGLAANYNEQFF. DNA for the CDR3: TGTTCCAGCGCGGGACTAGCGGCCAACTACAATGAGCAGTTCTTC.

In this sample, this clonotype turned up once. This rearrangement joins TRBV29-1 to TRBJ1-4, with 7 bases that match TRBD1. Germline CDR1 SQVTM, CDR2 ANQGSEA. The CDR3 covers 12 residues. Trimming took 8 bases from V and 6 from J; bases not matched to a gene: 6. This CDR3 reads CSISGGDEKLFF. The DNA for the CDR3 is TGCAGCATCTCAGGGGGTGATGAAAAACTGTTTTTT.

This sequence joins TRBV28 and TRBJ2-3; TRBD2 matches 9 bases. This CDR3 has 16 amino acids. Germline V gene sequence: CDR1 MDHEN, CDR2 SYDVKM. V was clipped by 4 bases and J by 0 bases; unmatched bases: 5. The CDR3 bases are TGTGCCAGCAGTTCACCCGGGACTAGCAGCACAGATACGCAGTATTTT. As protein: CASSSPGTSSTDTQYF.

This clonotype has only a few counts. Given a much more abundant clone one base away, this may be a read error. The V gene is TRBV25-1, the J gene TRBJ2-1; D may be TRBD1 (6 bases). Germline V gene data show CDR1 as MGHDK and CDR2 as SYGVNS. The CDR3 covers 14 residues. V was clipped by 2 bases and J by 8 bases, with 13 bases between them. The DNA of the CDR3 is TGTGCCAGCAGTGAACCCGGGACATACGATGAGCAGTTCTTC. It specifies CASSEPGTYDEQFF. The full variable domain, with the rest looked up from reference TRBV25-1 and TRBJ2-1, is EADIYQTPRYLVIGTGKKITLECSQTMGHDKMYWYQQDPGMELHLIHYSYGVNSTEKGDLSSESTVSRIRTEHFPLTLESARPSHTSQYLCASSEPGTYDEQFFGPGTRLTVL.

The CDR3 loop reads CASSSGQDGNQPQHF. The CDR3 bases are TGCGCCAGCAGCTCAGGACAGGACGGCAATCAGCCCCAGCATTTT. The chain recombines TRBV5-1 with TRBJ1-5, with 7 bases identical to TRBD1. This CDR3 region has 15 residues. CDR1 is SGHRS and CDR2 is YFSETQ in the germline V gene. With 3 bases clipped from V and 2 bases from J, the junction kept 5 bases outside the gene matches.

In its sample, this clonotype was seen once. As the CDR3 is not closed by the conserved phenylalanine or tryptophan, this likely results from a read error. The chain recombines TRBV29-1 with TRBJ1-2, with 7 positions matching TRBD1. Per germline, CDR1 SQVTM and CDR2 ANQGSEA. CDR3 length equals 11 residues. V gave up 7 bases and J gave up 3 bases; unmatched junction bases: 2. CDR3 in amino acids: CSGRGHYGYTL. The CDR3 DNA is TGCAGCGGTAGGGGGCACTATGGCTACACCTTA.

The genes are TRBV6-5 and TRBJ1-3; 7 bases are a match to TRBD1. CDR3 length: 16 amino acids. The germline CDR1 and CDR2 sequences are MNHEY and SVGAGI. J gave up 4 bases and V 3 bases, and 9 bases lay outside the gene matches. The CDR3 nucleotides are TGTGCCAGCAGTTATTATCACCGGGACAGCGGAAACACCATATATTTT. Protein product: CASSYYHRDSGNTIYF.

With regard to this clonotype: One junction end disagrees with the germline gene, perhaps due to a read error. The chain combines TRBV7-9 with TRBJ2-3; the D gene is possibly TRBD2 (6 bases). This CDR3 region has 12 residues. Germline CDR1 reads SEHNR; CDR2 reads FQNEAQ (reference sequence). The CDR3 DNA sequence: TGTGCCGGCAGCTTACGGGAGGATACGCAGTATTTT. Protein sequence: CAGSLREDTQYF.

The chain carries TRBV5-1 and TRBJ2-1, with D unresolved. V was cut by 4 bases and J by 9 bases, with 14 bases left in between. This CDR3 contains 13 residues. Germline V gene lookup returns CDR1 SGHRS and CDR2 YFSETQ. CDR3 loop: CASSMELGREQFF. As DNA, the CDR3 is TGCGCCAGCAGCATGGAGCTGGGTCGTGAGCAGTTCTTC. Filled out from reference TRBV5-1 and TRBJ2-1, the complete variable domain reads KAGVTQTPRYLIKTRGQQVTLSCSPISGHRSVSWYQQTPGQGLQFLFEYFSETQRNKGNFPGRFSGRQFSNSRSEMNVSTLELGDSALYLCASSMELGREQFFGPGTRLTVL.

Worth noting for this clonotype: Just one base apart from a much larger clone, this may be a read error. In this CDR3 the conserved last residue, phenylalanine or tryptophan, is missing, so a read error is likely. It is unclear where the CDR3 begins or ends on the DNA, so no DNA is shown, and the CDR3 is as TCRdb lists it. The J gene is TRBJ1-2, the V gene TRBV10-3. The germline V gene encodes CDR1 ENHRY and CDR2 SYGVKD. The CDR3 extends over 12 residues, inclusive of both ends. The CDR3 sequence is CAISYSGTAGTS.

The chain couples TRBV11-3 to TRBJ2-1; D tentatively reads TRBD1 or TRBD2 (6 bases each). Germline V CDR1 and CDR2: SGHNT, YENEEA. V was shortened by 1 base and J by 5 bases, with 9 bases between the two germline ends. The CDR3 is 14 residues long. As DNA, the CDR3 is TGTGCCAGCAGCTTAGCGGGGGCCGACAATGAGCAGTTCTTC. Translation gives CASSLAGADNEQFF.

This clonotype was detected many times. The V call is TRBV10-1, the J call TRBJ2-1, with D uncertain. The CDR3 has 15 residues. The germline V gene has CDR1 WNHNN and CDR2 SYGVQD (reference sequence). Trimming shortened V by 2 bases and J by 4 bases, and 12 bases separated the two germline ends. For the CDR3, the DNA is TGCGCCAGCAGTGAGACGTCCGGGCGATACAATGAGCAGTTCTTC. Translating gives CASSETSGRYNEQFF.